This TCR beta chain came from a study of blood T cell repertoires in COVID-19. About the research overall: Whether acute or convalescent, the COVID-19 samples came from the United States, Italy and Spain.

In the original analysis: Estimation of nucleated cell counts relied on the amplification of reference gene primers. Profiled with immunoSEQ multiplex PCR; TCRdb holds only in-frame clones, not every one. D and trimming were read from the DNA, whereas the V and J calls and clone size are those reported in that table. The sample has a few hundred thousand clones, approximately 81% seen once. The CDR3 has 14 amino acids. CDR1 is SGHRS and CDR2 is YFSETQ in the germline V gene. Trimming took 3 bases from V and 0 from J, leaving 8 bases between them. The chain is built from TRBV5-1 and TRBJ2-3, with D possibly being TRBD1 (6 bases). The TCR was taken from a woman under 30 with acute or convalescent COVID-19. Sequencing was performed on peripheral blood. CDR3 coding DNA: TGCGCCAGCAGCTCGGACAGAAGCACAGATACGCAGTATTTT. Translation: CASSSDRSTDTQYF. Complete variable domain (other parts from reference TRBV5-1 and TRBJ2-3): KAGVTQTPRYLIKTRGQQVTLSCSPISGHRSVSWYQQTPGQGLQFLFEYFSETQRNKGNFPGRFSGRQFSNSRSEMNVSTLELGDSALYLCASSSDRSTDTQYFGPGTRLTVL.